Below, 19 T cell receptor beta chains from the same sample are listed, as sequenced in a study of blood T cell repertoires in COVID-19. TCRdb's copy holds only in-frame clones and misses some; the assay was immunoSEQ multiplex PCR. The table lists around 100,000 clones, over 75% of them singletons, with 4.5% to 5.5% in the top ten. The sequenced sample consisted of peripheral blood. These TCRs come from an elderly woman with acute or convalescent COVID-19.

The chain combines TRBV18 with TRBJ2-4; possibly TRBD1 for D (5 bases). CDR1 and CDR2 from the germline V gene are KGHSH and LQKENI. The ends were cut back, 6 bases at V and 5 bases at J, with 11 bases in the middle. The CDR3 is 13 residues long. CDR3 loop: CASSAGSQNIQYF. CDR3 in DNA: TGTGCCAGCTCCGCAGGGTCTCAAAACATTCAGTACTTC.

The J gene is TRBJ1-5, the V gene TRBV4-1; D gene uncertain. Trimming pared 2 bases from V and 3 bases from J, leaving 8 bases between. Germline values: CDR1 MGHRA, CDR2 YSYEKL. The CDR3 runs to 14 residues. The CDR3: CASSQPNTNQPQHF. CDR3 nucleotide sequence: TGCGCCAGCAGCCAACCGAACACCAATCAGCCCCAGCATTTT.

The table lists this clone with a few counts. The chain joins TRBV28 to TRBJ1-2; weak D call: TRBD1 (6 bases). V was clipped by 5 bases and J by 4 bases, with 17 bases between them. CDR3 size: 15 residues. Germline CDR1 and CDR2: MDHEN and SYDVKM. The CDR3 DNA is TGTGCCAGCAGTCCAGATGAGGGGACACTCTATGGCTACACCTTC. Translated, it gives CASSPDEGTLYGYTF.

This clone was found once. CDR3 protein: CASSFGTQETQYF. The CDR3 DNA is TGTGCCAGCAGCTTCGGTACTCAAGAGACCCAGTACTTC. V usage is TRBV5-4 and J usage is TRBJ2-5; D call uncertain. This CDR3 has 13 amino acids. Deletions cut 2 bases from V and 2 bases from J, with 7 bases between. From germline, CDR1 is SGHNT and CDR2 YYREEE (reference sequence). Drawing the rest from reference TRBV5-4 and TRBJ2-5, the complete variable domain is ETGVTQSPTHLIKTRGQQVTLRCSSQSGHNTVSWYQQALGQGPQFIFQYYREEENGRGNFPPRFSGLQFPNYSSELNVNALELDDSALYLCASSFGTQETQYFGPGTRLLVL.

The CDR3 loop reads CASSYDHGQGSTEAFF. CDR3 nucleotides: TGTGCCAGCAGTTACGACCACGGCCAGGGGAGTACTGAAGCTTTCTTT. The rearrangement joins TRBV6-5 to TRBJ1-1; a weak D match, TRBD1 (6 bases). The CDR3 loop spans 16 amino acids. Germline V gene sequence: CDR1 MNHEY, CDR2 SVGAGI. V was clipped by 2 bases and J by 5 bases, with 18 bases between them.

The chain employs TRBV6-5 and TRBJ1-1; TRBD1 aligns across 10 bases. The CDR3 loop spans 13 amino acids. Germline V gives CDR1 MNHEY, CDR2 SVGAGI. V lost 6 bases, J lost 7 bases, and 5 bases stayed unmatched. CDR3 in amino acids: CASRRTGGSEAFF. The CDR3 DNA is TGTGCCAGCAGAAGGACAGGGGGGAGTGAAGCTTTCTTT.

This chain joins TRBV18 and TRBJ2-3; possible D gene TRBD2, 6 bases. Germline CDR1 reads KGHSH; CDR2 reads LQKENI. The length of the CDR3 is 13 residues. V was shortened by 5 bases and J by 6 bases, with 12 bases between the two germline ends. DNA for the CDR3: TGTGCCAGCTCATCACAGAGCGGGGATACGCAGTATTTT. Amino acid sequence: CASSSQSGDTQYF.

The genes are TRBV30 and TRBJ2-2; possible D gene TRBD1, 7 bases. Trimming left V 0 bases short and J 6 bases short, with 20 bases between. CDR1 is GTSNPN, CDR2 SVGIG, per germline (reference sequence). There are 17 residues in the CDR3. The CDR3 sequence is CAWSVTSIGGGAGELFF. As DNA, the CDR3 is TGTGCCTGGAGTGTAACATCAATAGGGGGCGGGGCCGGGGAGCTGTTTTTT.

The gene calls are TRBV6-2 or TRBV6-3 and TRBJ1-6; D may be TRBD1 (6 bases). This CDR3 has 15 amino acids. CDR1 MNHEY and CDR2 SVGEGT come from the germline V gene. V dropped 6 bases and J dropped 10 bases, with 19 bases sitting between them. The CDR3 DNA sequence: TGTGCCAGCAGCCGCGGACAGTTAAAGGGGTCACCCCTCCACTTT. Translating gives CASSRGQLKGSPLHF.

The chain has TRBV24-1 and TRBJ2-3; the D is unclear. V lost 2 bases and J 0 bases, leaving 14 bases between the germline ends. Looked up from germline, CDR1 is KGHDR and CDR2 is SFDVKD. The CDR3 is 17 amino acids. This CDR3 is CATSDSHSPASTDTQYF. CDR3 sequence (DNA): TGTGCCACCAGTGATTCTCACAGTCCTGCTAGCACAGATACGCAGTATTTT.

This rearrangement joins TRBV23-1 to TRBJ1-5; D not resolved. TRBV23-1 is annotated as an ORF whose role is uncertain. Trimming pared 1 base from V and 1 base from J, leaving 14 bases between. The CDR3 totals 17 residues. The CDR3 region is CASSQLLSGGSNQPQHF. As DNA, the CDR3 is TGCGCCAGCAGTCAATTATTAAGTGGCGGGAGCAATCAGCCCCAGCATTTT.

The chain joins TRBV15 to TRBJ1-1; D may be TRBD1 (5 bases). Trimming removed 0 bases at V and 1 base at J, with 9 bases between. CDR3 size: 15 residues. In germline, CDR1 is LNHNV, CDR2 YYDKDF (reference sequence). The CDR3 bases are TGTGCCACCAGCAGAGATACAGGCAGGAACACTGAAGCTTTCTTT. Translated: CATSRDTGRNTEAFF.

DNA of the CDR3: TGCGCCAGCAGCTTCCAGGGTGCCGTACGCCAAGAGACCCAGTACTTC. Translation: CASSFQGAVRQETQYF. The V and J genes are TRBV5-1 and TRBJ2-5, with TRBD1 as a possible D gene (5 bases). Trimming removed 2 bases at V and 1 base at J, with 15 bases between. CDR3 length equals 16 residues. CDR1 and CDR2 from the germline V gene are SGHRS and YFSETQ.

The chain combines TRBV19 with TRBJ2-7, with TRBD2 as a possible D gene (5 bases). Germline CDR1 and CDR2: LNHDA and SQIVND (reference sequence). This CDR3 spans 14 amino acids. Trimming left V 1 base short and J 0 bases short, with 7 bases between. CDR3 sequence (DNA): TGTGCCAGTAGTATAGGAGGAGGCTCCTACGAGCAGTACTTC. This encodes CASSIGGGSYEQYF.

This chain links TRBV4-1 with TRBJ2-7, with 9 bases fitting TRBD2. Germline loops: CDR1 MGHRA, CDR2 YSYEKL. The V and J ends lost 0 bases and 2 bases, in that order; junction bases with no gene match: 11. This CDR3 region has 18 residues. The CDR3 DNA sequence: TGCGCCAGCAGCCAAGATTACCAGGTAGCGGGAGTGACCTACGAGCAGTACTTC. It codes for CASSQDYQVAGVTYEQYF.

This clone was recorded a few times. The chain uses TRBV7-9 and TRBJ2-1; TRBD1 agrees at 12 bases. Unmatched junction bases numbered 12, after V lost 3 bases and J lost 9 bases. Germline CDR1 SEHNR, CDR2 FQNEAQ (reference sequence). CDR3 length: 17 residues. This chain's CDR3 is CASSFGGQGAAYGEQFF. The CDR3 region has the DNA TGTGCCAGCAGCTTCGGGGGACAGGGGGCCGCGTACGGTGAGCAGTTCTTC. The full variable domain, its missing parts supplied by reference TRBV7-9 and TRBJ2-1, is DTGVSQNPRHKITKRGQNVTFRCDPISEHNRLYWYRQTLGQGPEFLTYFQNEAQLEKSRLLSDRFSAERPKGSFSTLEIQRTEQGDSAMYLCASSFGGQGAAYGEQFFGPGTRLTVL.

V gene TRBV5-6 combines with J gene TRBJ1-2, with 11 bases matching TRBD1. V dropped 5 bases and J dropped 6; count of bases not matched to a gene: 6. The CDR3 runs to 14 residues. The germline V gene has CDR1 SGHDT and CDR2 YYEEEE. The CDR3 DNA sequence: TGTGCCAGCAGTACGGACAGGGGGCATAATGGCTACACCTTC. It codes for CASSTDRGHNGYTF.

V gene TRBV27 combines with J gene TRBJ2-6; D possibly corresponds to TRBD2 (6 bases). The CDR3 has 14 amino acids. V was shortened by 11 bases and J by 1 base, with 12 bases between the two germline ends. Germline lookup yields CDR1 MNHEY and CDR2 SMNVEV (reference sequence). The DNA of the CDR3 is TGTGCCGCGGGGCGCGTATCTGGGGCCAACGTCCTGACTTTC. This gives the protein CAAGRVSGANVLTF.

V usage is TRBV27 and J usage is TRBJ2-7; D is perhaps TRBD1 (6 bases). V lost 2 bases and J 4 bases, leaving 9 bases between the germline ends. Germline loops: CDR1 MNHEY, CDR2 SMNVEV (reference sequence). The CDR3 is made up of 13 amino acids. The CDR3 sequence: CASSLRGSYEQYF. The CDR3 bases are TGTGCCAGCAGTTTAAGGGGGTCTTACGAGCAGTACTTC.